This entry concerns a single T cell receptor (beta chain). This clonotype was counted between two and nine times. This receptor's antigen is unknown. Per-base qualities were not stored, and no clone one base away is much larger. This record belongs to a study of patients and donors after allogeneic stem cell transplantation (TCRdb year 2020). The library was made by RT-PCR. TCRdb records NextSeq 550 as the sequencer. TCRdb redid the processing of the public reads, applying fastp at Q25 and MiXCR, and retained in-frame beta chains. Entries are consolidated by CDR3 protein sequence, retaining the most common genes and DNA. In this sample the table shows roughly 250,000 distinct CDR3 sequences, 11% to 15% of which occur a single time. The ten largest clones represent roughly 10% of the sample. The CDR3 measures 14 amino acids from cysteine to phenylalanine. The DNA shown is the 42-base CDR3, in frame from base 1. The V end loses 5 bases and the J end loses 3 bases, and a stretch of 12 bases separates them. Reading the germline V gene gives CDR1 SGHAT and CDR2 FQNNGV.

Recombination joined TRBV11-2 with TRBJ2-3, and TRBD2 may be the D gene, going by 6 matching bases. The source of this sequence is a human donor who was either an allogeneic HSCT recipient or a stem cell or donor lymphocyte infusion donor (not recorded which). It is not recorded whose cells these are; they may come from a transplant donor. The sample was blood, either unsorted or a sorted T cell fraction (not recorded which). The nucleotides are TGTGCCAGCAGCCGAGACGGGAGTACAGATACGCAGTATTTT. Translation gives CASSRDGSTDTQYF.